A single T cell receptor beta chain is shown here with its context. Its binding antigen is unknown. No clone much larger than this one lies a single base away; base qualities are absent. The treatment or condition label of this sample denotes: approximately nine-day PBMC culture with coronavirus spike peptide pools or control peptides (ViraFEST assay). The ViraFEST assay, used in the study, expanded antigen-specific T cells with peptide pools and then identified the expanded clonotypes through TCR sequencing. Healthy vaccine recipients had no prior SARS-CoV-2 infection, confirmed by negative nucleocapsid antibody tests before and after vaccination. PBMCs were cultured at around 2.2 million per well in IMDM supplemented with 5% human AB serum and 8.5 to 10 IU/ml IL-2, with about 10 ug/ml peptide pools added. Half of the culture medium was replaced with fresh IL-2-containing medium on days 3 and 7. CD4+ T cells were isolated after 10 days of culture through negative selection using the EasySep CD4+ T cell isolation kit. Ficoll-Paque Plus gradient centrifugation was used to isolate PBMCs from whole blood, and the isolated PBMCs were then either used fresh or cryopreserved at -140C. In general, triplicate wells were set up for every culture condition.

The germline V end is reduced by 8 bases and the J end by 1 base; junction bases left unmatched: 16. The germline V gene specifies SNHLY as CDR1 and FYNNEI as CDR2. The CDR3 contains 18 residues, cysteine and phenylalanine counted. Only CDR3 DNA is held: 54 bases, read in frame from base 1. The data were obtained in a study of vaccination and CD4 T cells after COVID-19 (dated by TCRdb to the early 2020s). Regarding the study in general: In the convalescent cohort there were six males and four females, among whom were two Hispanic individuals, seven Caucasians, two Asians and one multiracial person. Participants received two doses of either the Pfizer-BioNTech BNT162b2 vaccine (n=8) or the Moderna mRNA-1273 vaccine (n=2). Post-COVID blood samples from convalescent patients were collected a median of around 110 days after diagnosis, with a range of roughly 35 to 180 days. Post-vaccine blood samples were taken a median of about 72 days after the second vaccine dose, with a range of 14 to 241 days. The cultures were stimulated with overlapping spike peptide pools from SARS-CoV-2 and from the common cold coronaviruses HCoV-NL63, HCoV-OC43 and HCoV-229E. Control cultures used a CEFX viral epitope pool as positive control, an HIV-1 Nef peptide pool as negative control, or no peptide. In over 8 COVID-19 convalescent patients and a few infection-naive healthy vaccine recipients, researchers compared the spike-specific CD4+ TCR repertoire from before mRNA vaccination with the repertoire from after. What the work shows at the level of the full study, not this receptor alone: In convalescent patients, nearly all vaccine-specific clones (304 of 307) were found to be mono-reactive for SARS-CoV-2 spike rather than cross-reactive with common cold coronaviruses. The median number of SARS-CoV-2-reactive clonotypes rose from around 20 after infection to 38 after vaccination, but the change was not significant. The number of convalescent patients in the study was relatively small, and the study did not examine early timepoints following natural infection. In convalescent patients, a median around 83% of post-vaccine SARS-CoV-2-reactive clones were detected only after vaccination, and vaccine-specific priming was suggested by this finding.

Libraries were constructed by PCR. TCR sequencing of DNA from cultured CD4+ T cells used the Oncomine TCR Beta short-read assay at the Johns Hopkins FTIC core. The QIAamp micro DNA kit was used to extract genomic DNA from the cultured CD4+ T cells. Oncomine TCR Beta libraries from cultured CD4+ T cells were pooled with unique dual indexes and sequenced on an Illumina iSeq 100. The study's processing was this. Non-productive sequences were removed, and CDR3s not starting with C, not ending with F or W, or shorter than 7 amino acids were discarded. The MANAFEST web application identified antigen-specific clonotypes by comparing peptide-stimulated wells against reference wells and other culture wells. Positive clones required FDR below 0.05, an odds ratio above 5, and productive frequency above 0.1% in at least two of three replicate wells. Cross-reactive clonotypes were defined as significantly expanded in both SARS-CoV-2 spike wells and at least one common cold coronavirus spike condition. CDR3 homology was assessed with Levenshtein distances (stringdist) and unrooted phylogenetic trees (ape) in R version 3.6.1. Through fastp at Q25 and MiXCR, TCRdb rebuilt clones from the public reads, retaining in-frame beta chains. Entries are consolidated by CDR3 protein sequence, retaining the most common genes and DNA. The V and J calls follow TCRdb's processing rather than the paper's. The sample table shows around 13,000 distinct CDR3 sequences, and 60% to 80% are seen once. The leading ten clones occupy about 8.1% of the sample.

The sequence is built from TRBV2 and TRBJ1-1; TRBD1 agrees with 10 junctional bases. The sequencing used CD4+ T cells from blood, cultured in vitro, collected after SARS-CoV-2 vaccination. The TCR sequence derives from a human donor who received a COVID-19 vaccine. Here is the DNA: TGTGCCAGCTCCTCCAGATTAAGGACAGGGGGAACGAACACTGAAGCTTTCTTT. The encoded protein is CASSSRLRTGGTNTEAFF.